The sequence of this T cell receptor beta chain was determined in a study of T cell repertoires in cytomegalovirus infection. Study-level background: Public TCR beta signatures were indicative of both CMV infection and a matching HLA type. Study-wide results and limits: The ex vivo response was dominated by HLA-C-restricted CMV-specific TCR beta clonotypes. Adding up the frequency of public TCR beta families identified people who carried CMV plus the relevant HLA.

With regard to this clonotype: No antigen is known for it.

This CDR3 region has 16 residues. J lost 6 bases, V lost 10 bases, and 18 bases had no gene match. Germline V gives CDR1 MNHEY, CDR2 SVGEGT. Each CDR3 protein is one row after TCRdb ran MiXCR on the reads. The sample carries 400,000 or so distinct CDR3 sequences, roughly 18% recorded once. The origin of this receptor is a human donor in good health (CMV status not recorded). Some clones in this sample may be carry-over from other donors' samples. The sample comprised PBMCs. The chain employs TRBV6-2 or TRBV6-3 and TRBJ1-1, with TRBD1 matching 9 bases. The DNA of the CDR3 is TGTGCCACCCTTCGATCCGATCTGGGACAGGGTTCTGAAGCTTTCTTT. Residues: CATLRSDLGQGSEAFF.